Below, one TCR beta chain is given with its context. Its antigen remains unidentified. Trimming left V 6 bases short and J 1 base short, with 15 bases between. The germline V gene has CDR1 SNHLY and CDR2 FYNNEI. CDR3 length equals 15 residues. These data are taken from a study of cytomegalovirus exposure and HLA in healthy donors. PCR amplification relied on 60 Vbeta primers (plus 13 Jbeta primers). Some clones are missing from TCRdb's copy, which holds only in-frame ones; the method was immunoSEQ multiplex PCR. The sample has some 77,000 clones, 60% to 80% seen once; the top ten hold about 23%. Donors sampled were nominally healthy, though unrecorded immune exposures were likely. General study points: The only immune exposure information that was available was CMV serostatus. Previous analysis showed most TCR beta V segments were productive about 87% or about 30% of the time.

V is TRBV2 and J is TRBJ1-1; TRBD1 might be the D (5 bases). The specimen was PBMCs. The source is a woman between 45 and 65 years old in good health and CMV-seropositive. The CDR3, as DNA: TGTGCCAGCAGGCCCCGGGGGGGAGGGAACACTGAAGCTTTCTTT. Its translation: CASRPRGGGNTEAFF. Complete variable domain (other parts from reference TRBV2 and TRBJ1-1): EPEVTQTPSHQVTQMGQEVILRCVPISNHLYFYWYRQILGQKVEFLVSFYNNEISEKSEIFDDQFSVERPDGSNFTLKIRSTKLEDSAMYFCASRPRGGGNTEAFFGQGTRLTVV.